The clone carrying this T cell receptor (beta chain) has at least ten counts. Its antigen is undetermined. The germline V and J ends were trimmed by 4 bases and 3 bases, with 10 bases remaining between them. This CDR3 contains 14 residues. The germline V gene encodes CDR1 MNHEY and CDR2 SVGEGT. The source material, RNA transcripts, was used to amplify TCR beta CDR3 regions. RT-PCR in the first round (using the HTBI primer set) targeted the TCR CDR3. TCRdb itself ran the multiplex PCR reads through MiXCR, one entry per CDR3 protein. The sample has about 600,000 distinct CDR3 sequences; approximately 16% are singletons. The data stem from a study of T cells in Graves' hyperthyroidism and ophthalmopathy. General study points: In the blood, most expanded thyroid clonotypes above 0.001 appeared as well.

The material sequenced was blood. The V gene is TRBV6-2 or TRBV6-3, the J gene TRBJ1-5, with D tentatively TRBD1 (5 bases). This TCR came from a woman in her 40s with Graves' ophthalmopathy. In DNA, the CDR3 is TGTGCCAGCAGTTCCGCAGGGCACAATCAGCCCCAGCATTTT. Its protein is CASSSAGHNQPQHF.